The clone carrying this TCR beta chain came up many times. No antigen is known for it. TCR alpha and beta CDR3 regions were amplified from RNA using iRepertoire nested multiplex PCR. TCRdb used MiXCR to reprocess the multiplex PCR reads, holding one entry per CDR3 protein. This sample has approximately 93,000 distinct CDR3 sequences; approximately 42% occur once, and the top ten carry 35% to 45%. The data belong to a study of glioma-infiltrating T cells. Study results and limitations: Gliomas, especially low-grade, showed above-expected tissue-blood divergence; non-neoplastic patients showed below. CDR3 overlap between tissue and blood was very small.

Germline V gene sequence: CDR1 MGHRA, CDR2 YSYEKL. Trimming removed 0 bases from V and 2 bases from J, with 14 bases in between. CDR3 size: 16 residues. The origin of this receptor is a human donor with low-grade glioma or glioblastoma, undergoing nonglioma brain surgery, or in good health (not recorded which). The specimen was glioma tissue, nonneoplastic brain tissue, or PBMCs (not recorded which). This chain joins TRBV4-1 and TRBJ2-7; no reliable D call. CDR3 DNA: TGCGCCAGCAGCCAAGATTTCCCGCCAGCAGCCTACGAGCAGTACTTC. Its protein is CASSQDFPPAAYEQYF.